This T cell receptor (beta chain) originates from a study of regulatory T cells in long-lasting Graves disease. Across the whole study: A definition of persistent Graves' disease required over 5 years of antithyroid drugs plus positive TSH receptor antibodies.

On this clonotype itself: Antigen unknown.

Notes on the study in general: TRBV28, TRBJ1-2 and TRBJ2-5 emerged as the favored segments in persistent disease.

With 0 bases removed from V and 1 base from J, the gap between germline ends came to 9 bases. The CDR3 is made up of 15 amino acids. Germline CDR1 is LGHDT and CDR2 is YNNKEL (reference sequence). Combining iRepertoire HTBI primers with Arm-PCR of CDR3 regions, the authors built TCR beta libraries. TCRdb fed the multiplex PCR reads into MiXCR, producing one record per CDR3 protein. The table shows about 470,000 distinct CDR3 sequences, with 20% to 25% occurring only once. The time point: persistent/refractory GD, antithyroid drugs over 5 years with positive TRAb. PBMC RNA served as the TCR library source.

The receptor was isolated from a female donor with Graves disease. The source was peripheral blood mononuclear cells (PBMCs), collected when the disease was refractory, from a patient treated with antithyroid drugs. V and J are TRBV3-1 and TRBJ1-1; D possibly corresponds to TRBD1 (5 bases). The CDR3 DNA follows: TGTGCCAGCAGCCAAGACGGGCAGGGGAACACTGAAGCTTTCTTT. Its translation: CASSQDGQGNTEAFF. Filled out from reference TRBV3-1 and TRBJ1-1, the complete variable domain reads DTAVSQTPKYLVTQMGNDKSIKCEQNLGHDTMYWYKQDSKKFLKIMFSYNNKELIINETVPNRFSPKSPDKAHLNLHINSLELGDSAVYFCASSQDGQGNTEAFFGQGTRLTVV.